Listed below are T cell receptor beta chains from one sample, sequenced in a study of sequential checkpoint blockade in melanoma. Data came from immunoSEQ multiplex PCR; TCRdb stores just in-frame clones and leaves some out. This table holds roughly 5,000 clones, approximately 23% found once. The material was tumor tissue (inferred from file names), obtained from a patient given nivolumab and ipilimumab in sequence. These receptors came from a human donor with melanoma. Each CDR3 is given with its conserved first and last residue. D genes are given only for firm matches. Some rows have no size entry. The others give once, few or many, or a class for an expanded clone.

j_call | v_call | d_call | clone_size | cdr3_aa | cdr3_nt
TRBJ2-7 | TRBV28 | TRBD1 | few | CASSLYDRGHEQYF | TGTGCCAGCAGTTTGTATGACAGGGGCCACGAGCAGTACTTC
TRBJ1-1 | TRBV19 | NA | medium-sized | CASGLGVGTEAFF | TGTGCCAGCGGGTTGGGGGTGGGCACTGAAGCTTTCTTT
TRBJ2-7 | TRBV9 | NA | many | CASSPTPRGYEQYF | TGTGCCAGCAGCCCGACTCCCAGGGGCTACGAGCAGTACTTC
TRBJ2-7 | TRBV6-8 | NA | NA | CASSDGHPSYEQYF | TGTGCCAGCAGTGACGGCCACCCCTCCTACGAGCAGTACTTC
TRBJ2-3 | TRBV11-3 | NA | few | CASSISGATSTQYF | TGTGCCAGCAGCATAAGTGGGGCTACTAGCACGCAGTATTTT
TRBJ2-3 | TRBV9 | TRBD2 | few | CASSPTTSGRTDTQYF | TGTGCCAGCAGTCCGACCACTAGCGGGCGGACAGATACGCAGTATTTT
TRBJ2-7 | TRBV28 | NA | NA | CASSFQGGSYEQYF | TGTGCCAGCAGTTTCCAGGGAGGCTCCTACGAGCAGTACTTC
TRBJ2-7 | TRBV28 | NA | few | CASNRAFRGYEQYF | TGTGCCAGCAATCGGGCCTTTAGGGGCTACGAGCAGTACTTC
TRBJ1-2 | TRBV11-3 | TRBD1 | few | CASSPKDRGLSYGYTF | TGTGCCAGCAGCCCGAAGGACAGGGGTCTAAGCTATGGCTACACCTTC
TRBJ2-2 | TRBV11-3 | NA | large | CASSPTTGLAGELFF | TGTGCCAGCAGCCCGACTACAGGGTTGGCCGGGGAGCTGTTTTTT
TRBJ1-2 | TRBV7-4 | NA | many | CASSLTGPPVKTF | TGTGCCAGCAGCTTAACAGGACCGCCCGTAAAAACTTTC
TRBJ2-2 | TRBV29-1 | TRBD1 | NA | CSVEAPQQGPDGELFF | TGCAGCGTTGAAGCCCCTCAACAGGGGCCTGACGGGGAGCTGTTTTTT
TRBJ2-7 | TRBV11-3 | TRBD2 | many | CASSQVEGLAYEQYF | TGTGCCAGCAGCCAAGTAGAAGGACTAGCCTACGAGCAGTACTTC
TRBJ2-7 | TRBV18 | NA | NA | CASSPQGTTSYEQYF | TGTGCCAGCTCACCCCAGGGGACTACCTCCTACGAGCAGTACTTC
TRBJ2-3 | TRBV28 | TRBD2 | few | CASSRTSGRGTDTQYF | TGTGCCAGCAGTCGGACAAGCGGGAGGGGAACAGATACGCAGTATTTT
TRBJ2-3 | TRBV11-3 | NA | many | CASSPEPGTDTQYF | TGTGCCAGCAGCCCAGAACCCGGCACAGATACGCAGTATTTT
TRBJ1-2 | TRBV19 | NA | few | CASSISLARVYGYTF | TGTGCCAGTAGTATCTCGTTGGCCAGGGTCTATGGCTACACCTTC
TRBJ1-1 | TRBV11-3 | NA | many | CASSPQGANTEAFF | TGTGCCAGCAGCCCTCAAGGGGCGAACACTGAAGCTTTCTTT
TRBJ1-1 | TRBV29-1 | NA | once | CSVKGLMNTEAFF | TGCAGCGTTAAGGGTCTCATGAACACTGAAGCTTTCTTT
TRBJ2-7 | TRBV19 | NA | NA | CASTLTGSTEQYF | TGTGCCAGTACTCTGACAGGTTCAACCGAGCAGTACTTC
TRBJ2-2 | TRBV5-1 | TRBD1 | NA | CASSLGGTATGELFF | TGCGCCAGCAGCTTGGGGGGGACAGCCACCGGGGAGCTGTTTTTT
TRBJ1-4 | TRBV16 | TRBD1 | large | CASSQKNRGNEKLFF | TGTGCCAGCAGCCAAAAGAACAGGGGGAATGAAAAACTGTTTTTT
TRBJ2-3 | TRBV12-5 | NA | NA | CASSRNIDTQYF | TGTGCCAGCTCTAGAAATATAGATACGCAGTATTTT
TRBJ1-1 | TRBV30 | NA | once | CAARARNQAFF | TGTGCCGCCCGAGCCAGGAACCAAGCTTTCTTT
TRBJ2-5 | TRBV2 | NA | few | CASSFKGLETQYF | TGTGCCAGCAGCTTTAAGGGGTTGGAGACCCAGTACTTC
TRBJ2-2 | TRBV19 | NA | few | CASSKHSGSNTGELFF | TGTGCCAGTAGTAAACATAGCGGCAGTAACACCGGGGAGCTGTTTTTT
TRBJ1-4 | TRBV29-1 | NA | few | CSVEGSEGREKLFF | TGCAGCGTTGAAGGATCGGAGGGGAGGGAAAAACTGTTTTTT
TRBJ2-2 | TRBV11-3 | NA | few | CASNNRRDINTGELFF | TGTGCCAGCAATAACCGCCGGGACATAAACACCGGGGAGCTGTTTTTT
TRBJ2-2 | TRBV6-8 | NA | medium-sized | CAIGGDREAGELFF | TGTGCCATCGGGGGAGACAGGGAAGCCGGGGAGCTGTTTTTT
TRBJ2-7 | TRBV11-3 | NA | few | CASSQGSLAIDYEQYF | TGTGCCAGCAGCCAAGGTAGTCTAGCGATAGACTACGAGCAGTACTTC
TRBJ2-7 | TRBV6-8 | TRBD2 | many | CASGPGTNSYEQYF | TGTGCCAGCGGGCCCGGGACTAACTCCTACGAGCAGTACTTC
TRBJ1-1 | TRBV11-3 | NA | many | CASSFRGLGTEAFF | TGTGCCAGCAGCTTCCGTGGTCTGGGCACTGAAGCTTTCTTT
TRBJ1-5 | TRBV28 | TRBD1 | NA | CASRMRDRLYSNQPQHF | TGTGCCAGCAGGATGCGGGACAGGCTCTATAGCAATCAGCCCCAGCATTTT
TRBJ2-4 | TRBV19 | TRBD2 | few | CASSLAGGHKNIQYF | TGTGCCAGTAGCTTAGCGGGAGGACACAAAAACATTCAGTACTTC
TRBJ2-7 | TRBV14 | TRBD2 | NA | CASSLKGWTSADYEQYF | TGTGCCAGCAGCCTAAAGGGGTGGACTAGCGCTGACTACGAGCAGTACTTC
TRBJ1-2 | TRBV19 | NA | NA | CASKEGGVHSGYTF | TGTGCCAGTAAGGAGGGAGGGGTTCACAGTGGCTACACCTTC
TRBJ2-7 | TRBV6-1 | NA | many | CASSEEGGRYEQYF | TGTGCCAGCAGTGAAGAGGGAGGCCGCTACGAGCAGTACTTC
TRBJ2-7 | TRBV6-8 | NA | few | CASSYFQHGEQYF | TGTGCCAGCAGTTACTTCCAGCACGGCGAGCAGTACTTC
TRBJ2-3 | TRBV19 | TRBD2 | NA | CASSTRTSGRLADTQYF | TGTGCCAGTAGTACTAGGACTAGCGGGAGGCTGGCGGATACGCAGTATTTT
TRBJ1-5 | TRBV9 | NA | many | CASSIIMGLSNQPQHF | TGTGCCAGCAGTATTATCATGGGATTAAGCAATCAGCCCCAGCATTTT
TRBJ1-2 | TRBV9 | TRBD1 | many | CASSRGDRDRGYNYGYTF | TGTGCCAGCAGCCGGGGGGATCGGGACAGGGGATATAACTATGGCTACACCTTC
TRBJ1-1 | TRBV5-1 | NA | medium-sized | CASSIGTRVTEAFF | TGCGCCAGCAGCATCGGGACACGCGTCACTGAAGCTTTCTTT
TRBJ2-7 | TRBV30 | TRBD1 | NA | CAWSVHGTGGEQYF | TGTGCCTGGAGTGTACACGGGACAGGGGGCGAGCAGTACTTC
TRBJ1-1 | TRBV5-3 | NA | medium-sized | CARSLGGPMNTEAFF | TGTGCCAGAAGCTTGGGCGGTCCTATGAACACTGAAGCTTTCTTT
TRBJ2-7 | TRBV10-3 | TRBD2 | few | CAISESIGRYEQYF | TGTGCCATCAGTGAGTCGATCGGGAGGTACGAGCAGTACTTC
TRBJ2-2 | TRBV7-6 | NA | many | CASSPEEGRGTGELFF | TGTGCCAGCAGCCCCGAGGAAGGCCGTGGCACCGGGGAGCTGTTTTTT
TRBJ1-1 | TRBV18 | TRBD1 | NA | CASSRDRGLNTEAFF | TGTGCCAGCTCACGGGACAGGGGGCTTAACACTGAAGCTTTCTTT
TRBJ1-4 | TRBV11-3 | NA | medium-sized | CASSLGSSTNEKLFF | TGTGCCAGCAGCTTGGGCAGTTCAACTAATGAAAAACTGTTTTTT
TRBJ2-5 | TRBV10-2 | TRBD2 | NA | CASSVAGGGKGTQYF | TGCGCCAGCAGTGTAGCGGGAGGGGGGAAGGGGACCCAGTACTTC
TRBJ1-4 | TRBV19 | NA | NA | CASSEGRRSATNEKLFF | TGTGCCAGTAGTGAAGGACGGAGGTCTGCAACTAATGAAAAACTGTTTTTT
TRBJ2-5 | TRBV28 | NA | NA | CASSLPAGTQYF | TGTGCCAGCAGTTTACCTGCGGGGACCCAGTACTTC
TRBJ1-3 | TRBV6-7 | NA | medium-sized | CASSYGNTIYF | TGTGCCAGCAGTTACGGGAACACCATATATTTT
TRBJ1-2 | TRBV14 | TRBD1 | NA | CASSRTTGGRGYTF | TGTGCCAGCAGCCGAACGACAGGGGGCAGGGGCTACACCTTC
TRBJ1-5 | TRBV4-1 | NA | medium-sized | CASSQEGQPNQPQHF | TGCGCCAGCAGCCAAGAAGGTCAGCCCAATCAGCCCCAGCATTTT
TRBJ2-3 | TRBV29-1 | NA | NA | CSVARGWDTDTQYF | TGCAGCGTCGCTAGGGGGTGGGACACAGATACGCAGTATTTT
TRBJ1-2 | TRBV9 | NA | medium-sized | CASSAGPTGTRGYTF | TGTGCCAGCAGCGCGGGCCCGACGGGGACTCGGGGCTACACCTTC
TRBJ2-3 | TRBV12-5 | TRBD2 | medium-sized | CASISGPSTDTQYF | TGTGCCAGCATTAGCGGGCCTAGCACAGATACGCAGTATTTT
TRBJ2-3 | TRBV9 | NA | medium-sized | CASSVDGRGTDTQYF | TGTGCCAGCAGCGTAGACGGCAGGGGCACAGATACGCAGTATTTT
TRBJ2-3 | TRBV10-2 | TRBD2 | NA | CASSERLAGGTQYF | TGCGCCAGCAGTGAGCGCCTAGCGGGAGGAACGCAGTATTTT